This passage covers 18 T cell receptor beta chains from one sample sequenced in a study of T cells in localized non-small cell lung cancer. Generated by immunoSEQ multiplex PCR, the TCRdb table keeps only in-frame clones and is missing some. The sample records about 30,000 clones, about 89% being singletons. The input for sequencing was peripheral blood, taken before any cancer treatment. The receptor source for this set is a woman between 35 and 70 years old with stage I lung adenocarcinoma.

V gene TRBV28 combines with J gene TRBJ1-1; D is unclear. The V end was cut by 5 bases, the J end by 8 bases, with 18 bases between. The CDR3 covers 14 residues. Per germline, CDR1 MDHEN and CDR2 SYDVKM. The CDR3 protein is CASSGRLGAKEAFF. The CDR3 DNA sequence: TGTGCCAGCAGTGGCAGGTTAGGAGCTAAGGAAGCTTTCTTT.

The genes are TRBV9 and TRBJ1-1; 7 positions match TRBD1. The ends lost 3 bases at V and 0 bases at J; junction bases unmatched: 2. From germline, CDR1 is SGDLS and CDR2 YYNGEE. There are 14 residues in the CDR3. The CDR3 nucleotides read TGTGCCAGCAGCGGACAGGGCATGAACACTGAAGCTTTCTTT. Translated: CASSGQGMNTEAFF.

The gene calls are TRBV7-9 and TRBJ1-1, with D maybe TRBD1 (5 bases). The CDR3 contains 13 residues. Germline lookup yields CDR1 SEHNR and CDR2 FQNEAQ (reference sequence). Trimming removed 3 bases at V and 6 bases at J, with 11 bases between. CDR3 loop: CASSLPGSAEAFF. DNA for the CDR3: TGTGCCAGCAGCTTGCCAGGGTCGGCTGAAGCTTTCTTT.

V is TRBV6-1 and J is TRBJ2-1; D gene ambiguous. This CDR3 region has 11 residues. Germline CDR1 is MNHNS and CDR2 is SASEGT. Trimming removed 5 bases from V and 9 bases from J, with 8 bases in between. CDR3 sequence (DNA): TGTGCCAGCAGTTCACTGGCTGAGCAGTTCTTC. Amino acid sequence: CASSSLAEQFF.

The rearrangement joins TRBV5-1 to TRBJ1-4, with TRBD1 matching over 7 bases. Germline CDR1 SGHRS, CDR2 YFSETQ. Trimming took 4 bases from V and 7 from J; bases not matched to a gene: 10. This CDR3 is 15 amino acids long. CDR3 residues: CASSVSGGRGEKLFF. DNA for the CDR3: TGCGCCAGCAGCGTATCAGGGGGAAGGGGTGAAAAACTGTTTTTT.

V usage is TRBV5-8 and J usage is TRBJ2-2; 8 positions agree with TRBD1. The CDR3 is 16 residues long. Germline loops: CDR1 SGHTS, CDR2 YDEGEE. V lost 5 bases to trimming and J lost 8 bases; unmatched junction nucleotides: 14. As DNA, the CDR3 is TGTGCCAGCAGAAGGGTTGGACAGGGTCTGATTGGGGAGCTGTTTTTT. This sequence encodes CASRRVGQGLIGELFF.

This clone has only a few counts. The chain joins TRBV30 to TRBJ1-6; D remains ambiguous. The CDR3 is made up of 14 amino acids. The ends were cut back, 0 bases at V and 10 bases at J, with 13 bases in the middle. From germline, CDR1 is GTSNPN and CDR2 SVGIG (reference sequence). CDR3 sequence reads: CAWSVGQEGSPLHF. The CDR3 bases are TGTGCCTGGAGTGTTGGGCAGGAAGGGTCACCCCTCCACTTT.

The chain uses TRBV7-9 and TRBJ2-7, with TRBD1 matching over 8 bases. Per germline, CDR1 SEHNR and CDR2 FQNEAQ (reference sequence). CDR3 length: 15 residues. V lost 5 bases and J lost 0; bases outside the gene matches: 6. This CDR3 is CASSEGQGLSYEQYF. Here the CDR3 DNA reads TGTGCCAGCAGCGAAGGACAGGGTCTCTCCTACGAGCAGTACTTC.

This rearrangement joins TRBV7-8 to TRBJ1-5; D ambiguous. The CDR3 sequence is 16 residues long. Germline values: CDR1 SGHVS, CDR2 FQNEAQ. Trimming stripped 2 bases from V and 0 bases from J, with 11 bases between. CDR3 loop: CASSLRPVNSNQPQHF. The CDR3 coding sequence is TGTGCCAGCAGCTTACGGCCAGTTAATAGCAATCAGCCCCAGCATTTT.

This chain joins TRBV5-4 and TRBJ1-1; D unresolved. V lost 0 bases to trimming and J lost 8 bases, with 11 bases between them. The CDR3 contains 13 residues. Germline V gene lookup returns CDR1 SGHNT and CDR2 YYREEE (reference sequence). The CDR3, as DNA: TGTGCCAGCAGCTTGGACCGGGGAACCGAAGCTTTCTTT. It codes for CASSLDRGTEAFF.

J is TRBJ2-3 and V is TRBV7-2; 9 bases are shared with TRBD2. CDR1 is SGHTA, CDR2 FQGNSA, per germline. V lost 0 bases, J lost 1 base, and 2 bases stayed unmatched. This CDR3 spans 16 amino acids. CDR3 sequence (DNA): TGTGCCAGCAGCTTAGCAGCGGGGGGACGCACAGATACGCAGTATTTT. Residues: CASSLAAGGRTDTQYF.

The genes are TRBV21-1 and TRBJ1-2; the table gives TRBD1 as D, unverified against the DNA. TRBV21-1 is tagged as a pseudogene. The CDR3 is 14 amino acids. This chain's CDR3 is CASSKVGAGYGYTF. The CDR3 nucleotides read TGTGCCAGCAGCAAAGTGGGGGCCGGCTATGGCTACACCTTC.

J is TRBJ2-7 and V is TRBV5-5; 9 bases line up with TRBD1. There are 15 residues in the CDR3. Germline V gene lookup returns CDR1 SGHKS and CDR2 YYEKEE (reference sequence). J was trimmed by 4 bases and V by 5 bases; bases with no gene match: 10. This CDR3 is CASSFHRGRSYEQYF. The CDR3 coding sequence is TGTGCCAGCAGTTTCCACAGGGGGCGTTCGTACGAGCAGTACTTC. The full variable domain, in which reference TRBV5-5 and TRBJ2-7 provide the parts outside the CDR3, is DAGVTQSPTHLIKTRGQQVTLRCSPISGHKSVSWYQQVLGQGPQFIFQYYEKEERGRGNFPDRFSARQFPNYSSELNVNALLLGDSALYLCASSFHRGRSYEQYFGPGTRLTVT.

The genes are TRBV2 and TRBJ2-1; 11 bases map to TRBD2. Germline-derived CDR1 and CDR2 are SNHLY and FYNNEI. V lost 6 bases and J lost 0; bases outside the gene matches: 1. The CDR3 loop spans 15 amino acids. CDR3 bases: TGTGCCAGCAGACTAGCGGGGGCCTCCTACAATGAGCAGTTCTTC. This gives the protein CASRLAGASYNEQFF.

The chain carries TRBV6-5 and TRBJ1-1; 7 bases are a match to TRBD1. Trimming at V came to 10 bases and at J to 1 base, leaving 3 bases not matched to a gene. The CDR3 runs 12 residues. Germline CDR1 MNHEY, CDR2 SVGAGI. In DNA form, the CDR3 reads TGTGCCACACAGGGGAGGAACACTGAAGCTTTCTTT. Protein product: CATQGRNTEAFF.

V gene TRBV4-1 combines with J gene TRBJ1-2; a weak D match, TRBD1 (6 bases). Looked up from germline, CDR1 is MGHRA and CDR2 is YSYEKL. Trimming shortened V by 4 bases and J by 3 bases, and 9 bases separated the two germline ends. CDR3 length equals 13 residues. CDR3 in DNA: TGCGCCAGCAGCCGTTCAGGGGACTATGGCTACACCTTC. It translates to CASSRSGDYGYTF.

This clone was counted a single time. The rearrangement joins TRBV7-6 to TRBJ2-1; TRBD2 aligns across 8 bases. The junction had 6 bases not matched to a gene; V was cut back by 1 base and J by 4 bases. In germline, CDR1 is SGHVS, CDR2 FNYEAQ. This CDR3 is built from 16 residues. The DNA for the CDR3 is TGTGCCAGCAGCTTAGGTTCGTCTAGCGGGTACAATGAGCAGTTCTTC. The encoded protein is CASSLGSSSGYNEQFF. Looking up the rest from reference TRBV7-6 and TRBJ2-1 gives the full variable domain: GAGVSQSPRYKVTKRGQDVALRCDPISGHVSLYWYRQALGQGPEFLTYFNYEAQQDKSGLPNDRFSAERPEGSISTLTIQRTEQRDSAMYRCASSLGSSSGYNEQFFGPGTRLTVL.

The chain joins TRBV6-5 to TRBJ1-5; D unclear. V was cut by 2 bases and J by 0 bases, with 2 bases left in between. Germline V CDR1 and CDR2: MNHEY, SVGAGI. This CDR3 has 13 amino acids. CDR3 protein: CASSYDSNQPQHF. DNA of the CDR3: TGTGCCAGCAGTTACGATAGCAATCAGCCCCAGCATTTT.